The source of this TCR beta chain is a study of T cell responses to AZD1222 COVID-19 vaccine. Findings and caveats of the study: Donors skewed white British and female; clonal diversity was possibly underestimated. At study baseline, merely several AZD1222 recipients were seropositive. After the peak T cell response, and only then, were repertoires sampled.

Worth noting for this clone: The antigen is not known.

Profiling relied on immunoSEQ multiplex PCR, and the TCRdb table lists in-frame clones only, not all of them. Among under 150,000 clones listed, around nine tenths were seen once. The CDR3 length is 15 residues. CDR1 and CDR2 (germline): MNHEY, SMNVEV (reference sequence). Deletions cut 0 bases from V and 2 bases from J, with 11 bases between. Sequences were derived from peripheral blood, sampled on day 0 of MenACWY control vaccination. This TCR came from an adult in good health. This sequence joins TRBV27 and TRBJ2-7; D not resolved. The CDR3 coding sequence is TGTGCCAGCAGTTTATCGTTCACGTCCCCCTACGAGCAGTACTTC. Translated: CASSLSFTSPYEQYF.